This T cell receptor (beta chain) appears in the sequencing data of a study of T-cell reconstitution after alpha-beta-depleted transplantation in children. For this clonotype: Germline is not matched at one junction end, which may reflect a read error.

CDR1 is SSHAT and CDR2 is FNYEAQ in the germline V gene (reference sequence). This CDR3 has 16 residues. During its preparation, the TCRbeta library received unique molecular identifiers. TCRdb re-called the PCR reads with MiXCR, one entry per CDR3 protein. This table has approximately 190,000 distinct CDR3 sequences, roughly 8.3% appearing once. The sample here was PBMCs, mostly from graft donor cells, taken 360 days after TCRalphabeta/CD19-depleted stem cell transplant. The chain employs TRBV7-7 and TRBJ2-5; 9 bases map to TRBD2. This clonotype originated in a male patient aged 2-9 years who had a stem cell transplant for acute myeloid leukemia, so the T cells may come from the graft donor. The CDR3 is CASSSAPGLAAETQYF. Here the CDR3 DNA reads TGTGCTAGCAGCTCGGCCCCGGGACTAGCAGCAGAGACCCAGTACTTC.